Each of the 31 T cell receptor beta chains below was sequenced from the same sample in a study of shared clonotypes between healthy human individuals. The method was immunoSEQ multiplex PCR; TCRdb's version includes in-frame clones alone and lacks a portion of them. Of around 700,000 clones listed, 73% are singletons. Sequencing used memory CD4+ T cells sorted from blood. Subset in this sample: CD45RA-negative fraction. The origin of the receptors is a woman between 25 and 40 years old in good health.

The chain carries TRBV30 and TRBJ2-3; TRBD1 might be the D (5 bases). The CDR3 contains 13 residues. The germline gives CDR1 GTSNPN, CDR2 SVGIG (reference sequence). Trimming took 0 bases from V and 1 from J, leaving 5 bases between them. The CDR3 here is CAWSVQGTDTQYF. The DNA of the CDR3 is TGTGCCTGGAGTGTACAGGGCACAGATACGCAGTATTTT. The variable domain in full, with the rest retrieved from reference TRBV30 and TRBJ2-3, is SQTIHQWPATLVQPVGSPLSLECTVEGTSNPNLYWYRQAAGRGLQLLFYSVGIGQISSEVPQNLSASRPQDRQFILSSKKLLLSDSGFYLCAWSVQGTDTQYFGPGTRLTVL.

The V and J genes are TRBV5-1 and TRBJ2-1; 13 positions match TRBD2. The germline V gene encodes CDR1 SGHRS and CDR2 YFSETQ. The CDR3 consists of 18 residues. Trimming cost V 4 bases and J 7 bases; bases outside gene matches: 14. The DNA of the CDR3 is TGCGCCAGCAGCCTCGGACGGACTAGCGGGAGAGCGGTGAATGAGCAGTTCTTC. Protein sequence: CASSLGRTSGRAVNEQFF.

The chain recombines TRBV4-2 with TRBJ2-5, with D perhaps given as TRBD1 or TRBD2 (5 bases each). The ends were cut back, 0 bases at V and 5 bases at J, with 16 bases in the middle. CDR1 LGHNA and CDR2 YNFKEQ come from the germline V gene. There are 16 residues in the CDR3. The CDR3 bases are TGTGCCAGCAGCCAAGAACTAGGCAGGGTAGGGGAGACCCAGTACTTC. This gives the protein CASSQELGRVGETQYF.

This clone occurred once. The CDR3 sequence is CASSPRSRNTGELFF. In DNA form, the CDR3 reads TGTGCCAGCAGTCCGAGGAGTCGGAACACCGGGGAGCTGTTTTTT. This rearrangement joins TRBV7-9 to TRBJ2-2; D ambiguous. Trimming stripped 6 bases from V and 1 base from J, with 12 bases between. In germline, CDR1 is SEHNR, CDR2 FQNEAQ (reference sequence). This CDR3 contains 15 residues.

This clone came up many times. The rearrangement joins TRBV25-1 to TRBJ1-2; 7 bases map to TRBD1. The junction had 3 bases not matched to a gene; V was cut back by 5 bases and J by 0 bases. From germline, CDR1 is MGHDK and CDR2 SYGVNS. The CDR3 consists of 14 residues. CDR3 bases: TGTGCCAGCAGTTTCGGGACAGCTAACTATGGCTACACCTTC. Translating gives CASSFGTANYGYTF.

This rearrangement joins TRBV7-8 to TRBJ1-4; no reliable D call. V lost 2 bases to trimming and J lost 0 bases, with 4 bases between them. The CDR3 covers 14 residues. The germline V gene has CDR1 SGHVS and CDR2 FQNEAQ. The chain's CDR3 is CASSLTTTNEKLFF. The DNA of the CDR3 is TGTGCCAGCAGCTTAACCACAACTAATGAAAAACTGTTTTTT.

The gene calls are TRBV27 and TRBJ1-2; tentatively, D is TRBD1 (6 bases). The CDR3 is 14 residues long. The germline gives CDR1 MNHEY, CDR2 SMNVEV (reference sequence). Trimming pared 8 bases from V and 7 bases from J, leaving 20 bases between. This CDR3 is CASGGPVSGSGYTF. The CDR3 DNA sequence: TGTGCCAGCGGGGGCCCAGTAAGTGGATCTGGCTACACCTTC.

The CDR3 loop is CASSRGGLSGANVLTF. CDR3 bases: TGTGCCAGCAGTCGGGGTGGGCTCTCTGGGGCCAACGTCCTGACTTTC. The chain couples TRBV28 to TRBJ2-6, with D maybe TRBD2 (5 bases). The germline V gene has CDR1 MDHEN and CDR2 SYDVKM. CDR3 length: 16 amino acids. The V gene lost 5 bases and the J gene lost 0 bases, with 11 bases spanning the gap.

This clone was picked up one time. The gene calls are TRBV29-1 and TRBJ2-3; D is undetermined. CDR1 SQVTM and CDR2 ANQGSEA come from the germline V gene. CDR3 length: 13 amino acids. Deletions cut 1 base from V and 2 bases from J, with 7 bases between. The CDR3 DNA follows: TGCAGCGTTGAAGCTGATCACACAGATACGCAGTATTTT. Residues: CSVEADHTDTQYF.

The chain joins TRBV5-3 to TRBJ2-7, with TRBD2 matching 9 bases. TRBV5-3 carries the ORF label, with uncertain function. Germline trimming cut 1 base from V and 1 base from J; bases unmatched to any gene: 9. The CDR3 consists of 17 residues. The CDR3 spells CARSLKIQTSGSYEQYF. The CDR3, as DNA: TGTGCCAGAAGCTTGAAAATTCAGACTAGCGGATCCTACGAGCAGTACTTC.

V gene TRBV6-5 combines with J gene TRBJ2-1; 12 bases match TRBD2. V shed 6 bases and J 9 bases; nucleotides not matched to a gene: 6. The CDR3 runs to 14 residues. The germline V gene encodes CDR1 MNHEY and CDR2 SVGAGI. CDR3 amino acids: CASSSSGRGGEQFF. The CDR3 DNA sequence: TGTGCCAGCAGCTCTAGCGGGAGGGGGGGTGAGCAGTTCTTC.

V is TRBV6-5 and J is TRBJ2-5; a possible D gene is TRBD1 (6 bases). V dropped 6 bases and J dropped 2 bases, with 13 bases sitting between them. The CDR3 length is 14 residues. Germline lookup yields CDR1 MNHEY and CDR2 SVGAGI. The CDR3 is CASRSPDRQETQYF. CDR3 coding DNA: TGTGCCAGCAGAAGCCCGGACAGACAAGAGACCCAGTACTTC.

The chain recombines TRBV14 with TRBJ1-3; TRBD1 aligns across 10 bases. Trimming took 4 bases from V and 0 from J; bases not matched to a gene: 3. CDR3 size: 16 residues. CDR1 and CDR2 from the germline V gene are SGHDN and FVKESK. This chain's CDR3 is CASSRGQGFSGNTIYF. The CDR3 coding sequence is TGTGCCAGCAGCCGGGGACAGGGGTTCTCTGGAAACACCATATATTTT.

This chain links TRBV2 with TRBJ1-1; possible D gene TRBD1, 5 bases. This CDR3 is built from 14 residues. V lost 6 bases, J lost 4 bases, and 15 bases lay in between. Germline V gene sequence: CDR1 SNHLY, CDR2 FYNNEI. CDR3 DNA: TGTGCCAGCAGCCAAACAGGTTTCGCCACTGAAGCTTTCTTT. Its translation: CASSQTGFATEAFF.

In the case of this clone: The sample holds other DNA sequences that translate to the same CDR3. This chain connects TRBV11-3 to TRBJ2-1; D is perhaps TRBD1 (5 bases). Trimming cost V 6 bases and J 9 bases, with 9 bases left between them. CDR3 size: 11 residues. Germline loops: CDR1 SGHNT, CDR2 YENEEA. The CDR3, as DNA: TGTGCCAGCAGGGGAAGGGGTGAGCAGTTCTTC. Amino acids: CASRGRGEQFF.

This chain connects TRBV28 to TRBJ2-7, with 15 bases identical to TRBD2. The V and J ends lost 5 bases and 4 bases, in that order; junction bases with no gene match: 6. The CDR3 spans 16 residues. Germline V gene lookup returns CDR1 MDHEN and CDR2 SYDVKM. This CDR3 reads CASSILGLAGGYEQYF. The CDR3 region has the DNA TGTGCCAGCAGTATCCTCGGACTAGCGGGAGGGTACGAGCAGTACTTC.

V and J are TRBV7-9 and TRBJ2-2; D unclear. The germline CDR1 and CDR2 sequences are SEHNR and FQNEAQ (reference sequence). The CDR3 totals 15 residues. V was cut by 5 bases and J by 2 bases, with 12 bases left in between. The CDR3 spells CASSLANSNTGELFF. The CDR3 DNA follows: TGTGCCAGCAGCCTCGCAAACTCTAACACCGGGGAGCTGTTTTTT.

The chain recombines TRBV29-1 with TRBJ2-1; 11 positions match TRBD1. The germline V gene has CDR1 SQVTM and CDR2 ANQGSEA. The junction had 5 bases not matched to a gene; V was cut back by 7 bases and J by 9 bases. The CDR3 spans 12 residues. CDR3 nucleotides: TGCAGCGCGGACAGGGGGCAGGGTGAGCAGTTCTTC. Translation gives CSADRGQGEQFF.

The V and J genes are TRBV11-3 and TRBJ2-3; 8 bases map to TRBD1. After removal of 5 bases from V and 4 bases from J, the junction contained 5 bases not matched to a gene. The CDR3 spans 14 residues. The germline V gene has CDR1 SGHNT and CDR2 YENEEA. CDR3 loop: CASSIHRGADTQYF. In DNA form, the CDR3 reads TGTGCCAGCAGCATCCACAGGGGGGCAGATACGCAGTATTTT.

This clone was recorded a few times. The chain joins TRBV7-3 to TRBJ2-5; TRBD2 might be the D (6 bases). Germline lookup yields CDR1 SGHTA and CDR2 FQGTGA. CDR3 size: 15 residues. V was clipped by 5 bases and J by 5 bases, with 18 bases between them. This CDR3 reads CASSRKSGVLETQYF. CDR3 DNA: TGTGCCAGCAGCCGAAAGTCGGGGGTCCTGGAGACCCAGTACTTC.

The CDR3 nucleotides read TGTGCCAGCAGCTTAGGGTGGCGAGCGGGAGTGAGCGAGACCCAGTACTTC. This gives the protein CASSLGWRAGVSETQYF. V gene TRBV7-6 combines with J gene TRBJ2-5, with 8 bases matching TRBD2. This CDR3 is 17 amino acids long. With V trimmed by 1 base and J by 5 bases, 12 bases remained unmatched. The germline V gene has CDR1 SGHVS and CDR2 FNYEAQ.

In nucleotides, the CDR3 is TGTGCCAGCAGCTTACCGGGGCGCGGGAAAGACACTGAAGCTTTCTTT. This codes for CASSLPGRGKDTEAFF. This chain uses TRBV5-6 with TRBJ1-1, with D tentatively TRBD1 (5 bases). The CDR3 is 16 residues long. The V end lost 2 bases, the J end lost 3 bases, and 17 bases lay between the germline ends. Germline V lookup: CDR1 SGHDT, CDR2 YYEEEE.

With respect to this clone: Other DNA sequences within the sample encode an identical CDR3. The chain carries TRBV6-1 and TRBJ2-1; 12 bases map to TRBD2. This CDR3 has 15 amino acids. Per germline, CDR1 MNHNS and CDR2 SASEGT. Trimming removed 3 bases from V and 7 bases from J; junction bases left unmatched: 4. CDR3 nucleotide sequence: TGTGCCAGCAGTGAGCTAGCGGGAGGGCCTAATGAGCAGTTCTTC. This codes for CASSELAGGPNEQFF.

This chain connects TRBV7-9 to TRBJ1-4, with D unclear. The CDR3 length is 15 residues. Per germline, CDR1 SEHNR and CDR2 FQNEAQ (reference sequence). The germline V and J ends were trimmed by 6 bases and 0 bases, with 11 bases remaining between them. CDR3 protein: CASSSGSTTNEKLFF. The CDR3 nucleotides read TGTGCCAGCAGTTCCGGGTCAACAACTAATGAAAAACTGTTTTTT.

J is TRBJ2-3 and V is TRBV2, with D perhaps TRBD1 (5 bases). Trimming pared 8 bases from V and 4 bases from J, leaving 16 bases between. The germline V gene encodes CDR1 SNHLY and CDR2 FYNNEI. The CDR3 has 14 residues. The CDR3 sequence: CASLRQGVPDTQYF. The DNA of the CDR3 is TGTGCCAGCTTGCGTCAGGGTGTCCCAGATACGCAGTATTTT.

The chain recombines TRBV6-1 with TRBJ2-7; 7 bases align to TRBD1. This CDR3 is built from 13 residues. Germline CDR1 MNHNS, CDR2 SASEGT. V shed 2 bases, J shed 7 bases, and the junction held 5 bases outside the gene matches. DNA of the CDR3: TGTGCCAGCAGTGAACCCGGACAGGAAGAGCAGTACTTC. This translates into CASSEPGQEEQYF.

CDR3 residues: CASSLAGWTSSYEQYF. The CDR3, as DNA: TGCGCCAGCAGCTTGGCGGGGTGGACTAGCTCCTACGAGCAGTACTTC. The V call is TRBV5-1, the J call TRBJ2-7; TRBD2 aligns across 7 bases. The CDR3 extends over 16 amino acids. V lost 0 bases, J lost 0 bases, and 6 bases stayed unmatched. CDR1 is SGHRS, CDR2 YFSETQ, per germline.

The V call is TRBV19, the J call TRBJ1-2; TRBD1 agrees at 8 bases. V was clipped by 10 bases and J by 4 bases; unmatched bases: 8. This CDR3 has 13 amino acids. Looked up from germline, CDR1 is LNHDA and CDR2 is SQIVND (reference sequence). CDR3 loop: CATVDRGSYGYTF. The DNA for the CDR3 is TGTGCCACGGTCGACAGGGGCAGCTATGGCTACACCTTC.

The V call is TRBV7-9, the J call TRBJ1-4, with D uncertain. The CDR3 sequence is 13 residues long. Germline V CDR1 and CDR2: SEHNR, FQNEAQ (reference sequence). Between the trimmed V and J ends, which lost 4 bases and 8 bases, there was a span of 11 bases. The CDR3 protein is CASSSKTREKLFF. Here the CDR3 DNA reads TGTGCCAGCAGCTCAAAAACACGGGAAAAACTGTTTTTT.

The CDR3 is CASSFLFDSTNEKLFF. CDR3 DNA: TGTGCCAGCAGTTTTCTTTTTGACTCAACTAATGAAAAACTGTTTTTT. This chain connects TRBV28 to TRBJ1-4; no definite D call. Germline assignment: CDR1 MDHEN and CDR2 SYDVKM. The CDR3 has 16 residues. The V and J ends lost 3 bases and 0 bases respectively, with 11 bases between them.

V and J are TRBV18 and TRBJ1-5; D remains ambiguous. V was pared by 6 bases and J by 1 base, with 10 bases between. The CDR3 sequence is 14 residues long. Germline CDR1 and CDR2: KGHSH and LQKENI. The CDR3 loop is CASSRGSSNQPQHF. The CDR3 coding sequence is TGTGCCAGCTCGAGAGGTTCGAGCAATCAGCCCCAGCATTTT.